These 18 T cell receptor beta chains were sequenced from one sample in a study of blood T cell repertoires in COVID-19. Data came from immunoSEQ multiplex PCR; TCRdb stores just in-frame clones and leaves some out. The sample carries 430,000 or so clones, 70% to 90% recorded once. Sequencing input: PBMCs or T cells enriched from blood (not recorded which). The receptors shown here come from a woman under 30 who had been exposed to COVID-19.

As DNA, the CDR3 is TGTGCCAGCAGCTCCCGACTAGCGGCGAACACCGGGGAGCTGTTTTTT. Translating it yields CASSSRLAANTGELFF. This sequence joins TRBV9 and TRBJ2-2, with 9 bases identical to TRBD2. The CDR3 is made up of 16 amino acids. With 4 bases clipped from V and 0 bases from J, the junction kept 4 bases outside the gene matches. Germline V gene lookup returns CDR1 SGDLS and CDR2 YYNGEE.

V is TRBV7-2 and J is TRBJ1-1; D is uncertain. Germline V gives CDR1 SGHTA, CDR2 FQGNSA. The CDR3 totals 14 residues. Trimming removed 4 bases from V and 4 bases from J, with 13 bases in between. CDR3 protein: CASSSERVSTEAFF. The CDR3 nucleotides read TGTGCCAGCAGCTCCGAGCGAGTGAGCACTGAAGCTTTCTTT.

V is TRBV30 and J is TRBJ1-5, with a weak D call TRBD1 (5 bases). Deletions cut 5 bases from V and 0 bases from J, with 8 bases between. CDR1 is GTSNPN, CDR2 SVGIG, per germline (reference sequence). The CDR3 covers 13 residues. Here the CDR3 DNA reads TGTGCCTGGGGCAGGGATAGCAATCAGCCCCAGCATTTT. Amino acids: CAWGRDSNQPQHF.

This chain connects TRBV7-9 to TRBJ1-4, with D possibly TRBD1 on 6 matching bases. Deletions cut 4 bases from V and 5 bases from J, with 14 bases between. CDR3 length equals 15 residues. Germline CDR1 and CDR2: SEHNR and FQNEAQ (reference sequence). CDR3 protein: CASSSPQGSNEKLFF. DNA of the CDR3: TGTGCCAGCAGCTCTCCACAGGGCTCCAATGAAAAACTGTTTTTT.

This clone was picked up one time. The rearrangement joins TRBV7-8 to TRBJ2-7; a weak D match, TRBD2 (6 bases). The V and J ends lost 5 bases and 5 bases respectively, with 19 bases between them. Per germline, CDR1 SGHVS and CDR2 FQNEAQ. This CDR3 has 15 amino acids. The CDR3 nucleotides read TGTGCCAGCAGCCCTGGTGCCGCGGGGTTGAACGAGCAGTACTTC. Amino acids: CASSPGAAGLNEQYF.

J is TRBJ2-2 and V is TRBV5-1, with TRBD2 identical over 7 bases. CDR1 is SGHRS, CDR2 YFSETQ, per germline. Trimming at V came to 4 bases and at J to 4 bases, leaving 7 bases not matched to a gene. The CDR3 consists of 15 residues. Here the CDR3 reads CASSQRTSGTGELFF. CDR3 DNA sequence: TGCGCCAGCAGCCAAAGGACTAGTGGCACCGGGGAGCTGTTTTTT.

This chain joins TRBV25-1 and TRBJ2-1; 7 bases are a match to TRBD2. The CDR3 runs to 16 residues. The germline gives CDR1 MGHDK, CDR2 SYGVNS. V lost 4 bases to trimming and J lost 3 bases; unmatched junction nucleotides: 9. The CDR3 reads CASSAKGLGIYNEQFF. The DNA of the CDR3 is TGTGCCAGCAGTGCCAAAGGACTAGGCATCTACAATGAGCAGTTCTTC.

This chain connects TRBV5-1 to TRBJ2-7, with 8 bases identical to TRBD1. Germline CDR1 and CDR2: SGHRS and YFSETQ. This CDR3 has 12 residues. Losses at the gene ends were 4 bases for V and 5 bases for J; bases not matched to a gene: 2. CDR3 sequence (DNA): TGCGCCAGCAGCCGGACAGGGAACGAGCAGTACTTC. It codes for CASSRTGNEQYF.

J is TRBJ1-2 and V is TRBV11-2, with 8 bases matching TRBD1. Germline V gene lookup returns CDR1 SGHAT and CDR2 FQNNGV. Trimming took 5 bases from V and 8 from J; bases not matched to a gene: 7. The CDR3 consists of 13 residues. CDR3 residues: CASSLGQGRGYTF. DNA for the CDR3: TGTGCCAGCAGCCTCGGACAGGGTAGAGGCTACACCTTC.

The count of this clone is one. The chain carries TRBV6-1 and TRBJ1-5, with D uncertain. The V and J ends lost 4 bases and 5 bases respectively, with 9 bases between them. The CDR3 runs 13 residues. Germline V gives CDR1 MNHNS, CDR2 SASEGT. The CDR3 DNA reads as TGTGCCAGCAGTGCAAGAGTGGATCAGCCCCAGCATTTT. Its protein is CASSARVDQPQHF.

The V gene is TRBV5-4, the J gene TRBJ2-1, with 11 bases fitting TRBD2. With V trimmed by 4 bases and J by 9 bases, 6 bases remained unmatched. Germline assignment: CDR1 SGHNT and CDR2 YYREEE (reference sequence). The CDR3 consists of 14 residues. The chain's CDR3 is CASSPGTSGLEQFF. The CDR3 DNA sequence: TGTGCCAGCAGCCCCGGGACTAGCGGACTTGAGCAGTTCTTC.

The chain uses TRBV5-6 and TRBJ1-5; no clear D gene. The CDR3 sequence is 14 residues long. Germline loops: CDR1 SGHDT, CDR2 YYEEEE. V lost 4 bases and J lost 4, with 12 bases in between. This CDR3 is CASSPMGVNQPQHF. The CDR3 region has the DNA TGTGCCAGCAGCCCCATGGGAGTGAATCAGCCCCAGCATTTT.

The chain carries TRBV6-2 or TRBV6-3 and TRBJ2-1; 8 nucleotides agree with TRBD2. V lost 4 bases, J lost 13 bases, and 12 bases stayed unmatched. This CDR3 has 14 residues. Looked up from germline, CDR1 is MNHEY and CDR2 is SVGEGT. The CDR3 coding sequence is TGTGCCAGCAGTTCCGCGAAGGGACTAGACATACAGTTCTTC. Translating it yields CASSSAKGLDIQFF.

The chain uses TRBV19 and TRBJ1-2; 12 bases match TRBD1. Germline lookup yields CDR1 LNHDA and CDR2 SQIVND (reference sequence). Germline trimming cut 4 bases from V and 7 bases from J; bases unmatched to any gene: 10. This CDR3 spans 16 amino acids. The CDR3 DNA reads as TGTGCCAGTAGTACCCCCGGGACAGGGGGCGCGGGTGGCTACACCTTC. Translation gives CASSTPGTGGAGGYTF.

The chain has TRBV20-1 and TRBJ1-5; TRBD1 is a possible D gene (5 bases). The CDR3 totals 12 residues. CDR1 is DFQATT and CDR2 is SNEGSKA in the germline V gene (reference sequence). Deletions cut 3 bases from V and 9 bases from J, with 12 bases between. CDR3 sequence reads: CSASKDKWPQHF. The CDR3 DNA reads TGCAGTGCTAGTAAGGACAAGTGGCCCCAGCATTTT.

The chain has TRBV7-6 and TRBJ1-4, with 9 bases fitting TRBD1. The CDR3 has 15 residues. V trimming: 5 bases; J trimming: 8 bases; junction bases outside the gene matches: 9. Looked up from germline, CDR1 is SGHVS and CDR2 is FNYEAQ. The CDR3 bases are TGTGCCAGCAGCCCCGGACAGGGGTTGGGGGAAAAACTGTTTTTT. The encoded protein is CASSPGQGLGEKLFF. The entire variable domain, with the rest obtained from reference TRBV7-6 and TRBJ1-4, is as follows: GAGVSQSPRYKVTKRGQDVALRCDPISGHVSLYWYRQALGQGPEFLTYFNYEAQQDKSGLPNDRFSAERPEGSISTLTIQRTEQRDSAMYRCASSPGQGLGEKLFFGSGTQLSVL.

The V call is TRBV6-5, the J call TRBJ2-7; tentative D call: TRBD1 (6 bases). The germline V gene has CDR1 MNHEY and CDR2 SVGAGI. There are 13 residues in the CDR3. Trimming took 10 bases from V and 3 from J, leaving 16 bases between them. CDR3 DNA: TGTGCCATTTACAGGGTCGCGAGCTACGAGCAGTACTTC. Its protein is CAIYRVASYEQYF.

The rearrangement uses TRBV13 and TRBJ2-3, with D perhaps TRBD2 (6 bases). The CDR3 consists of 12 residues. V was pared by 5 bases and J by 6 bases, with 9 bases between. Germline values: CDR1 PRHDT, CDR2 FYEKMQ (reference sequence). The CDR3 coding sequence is TGTGCCAGCAGCCCGGGGAGGGATACGCAGTATTTT. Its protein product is CASSPGRDTQYF.